Within the sample, the clone carrying this TCR beta chain is medium-sized. Its specificity is not known. The sample originates from a study of a mutant IDH1 vaccine in newly diagnosed glioma. Across the study: Vaccination started 4-6 weeks after radiotherapy alone, or with temozolomide cycles.

The CDR3 totals 14 residues. Per the germline V gene, CDR1 is SGDLS and CDR2 is YYNGEE. V was cut by 4 bases and J by 11 bases, with 18 bases left in between. Specified time point: week 35, safety follow-up. Vaccination used 300 ug of mutant IDH1 20-mer peptide per dose, with topical imiquimod. The study enrolled donors with new WHO grade 3 or 4 IDH1-mutant, ATRX-lost astrocytomas. Produced via immunoSEQ multiplex PCR; TCRdb's table is partial and in-frame only. Of about 44,000 clones listed, 80% to 85% are singletons. The source material was PBMCs, sampled from a glioma patient whose treatment included an IDH1 peptide vaccine. The TCR was taken from a woman between 35 and 50 years old with glioma. Some clones in this sample may be carry-over from other donors' samples. J is TRBJ1-4 and V is TRBV9, with TRBD1 as a possible D gene (5 bases). The CDR3 spells CASSSPGGGEKLFF. CDR3 sequence (DNA): TGTGCCAGCAGCTCCCCTGGTGGGGGTGAGAAACTGTTTTTT.